The next 9 T cell receptor beta chains were all read from a single sample in a study of T cell responses to AZD1222 COVID-19 vaccine. Libraries were prepared by immunoSEQ multiplex PCR; TCRdb keeps only in-frame clonotypes and omits some of them. Of roughly 140,000 clones listed, around four fifths are singletons. Sequencing was performed on peripheral blood, taken on day 0 of MenACWY control vaccination. The source is an adult in good health.

The chain employs TRBV5-3 and TRBJ2-2; 8 bases align to TRBD1. TRBV5-3 is assigned to the ORF class and has an uncertain function. The CDR3 is made up of 14 amino acids. V lost 5 bases and J lost 6; bases outside the gene matches: 6. In DNA, the CDR3 is TGTGCCAGAAGGGCCCAGGGGGCGTCCGGGGAGCTGTTTTTT. Translated: CARRAQGASGELFF.

The rearrangement links TRBV30 to TRBJ1-3; a possible D gene is TRBD1 (5 bases). V gave up 3 bases and J gave up 0 bases, with 9 bases separating them. Germline CDR1 is GTSNPN and CDR2 is SVGIG (reference sequence). The CDR3 sequence is 14 residues long. Written as DNA, the CDR3 is TGTGCCTGGAGAACAGGAGTCTCTGGAAACACCATATATTTT. This codes for CAWRTGVSGNTIYF.

The chain has TRBV11-2 and TRBJ1-1; no clear D gene. Germline assignment: CDR1 SGHAT and CDR2 FQNNGV. There are 11 residues in the CDR3. The V end was cut by 8 bases, the J end by 6 bases, with 10 bases between. CDR3 loop: CASALGPEAFF. CDR3 nucleotide sequence: TGTGCCAGCGCCTTAGGGCCTGAAGCTTTCTTT.

The chain has TRBV6-2 or TRBV6-3 and TRBJ2-3, with D maybe TRBD1 (6 bases). This CDR3 is built from 19 residues. V was trimmed by 6 bases and J by 1 base, leaving 26 bases between them. Per the germline V gene, CDR1 is MNHEY and CDR2 is SVGEGT. The CDR3 loop is CASSRPRSMGAIGTDTQYF. The CDR3 DNA is TGTGCCAGCAGCAGACCCCGGTCGATGGGGGCGATCGGCACAGATACGCAGTATTTT.

This clone came up a few times. The rearrangement joins TRBV7-9 to TRBJ1-3; no firm D call. The CDR3 has 14 amino acids. The V end was cut by 1 base, the J end by 0 bases, with 4 bases between. Germline CDR1 SEHNR, CDR2 FQNEAQ (reference sequence). The CDR3 protein is CASSLGDSGNTIYF. DNA for the CDR3: TGTGCCAGCAGCTTAGGGGACTCTGGAAACACCATATATTTT.

The gene calls are TRBV28 and TRBJ2-3; D not resolved. The CDR3 loop spans 14 amino acids. From germline, CDR1 is MDHEN and CDR2 SYDVKM. Trimming left V 7 bases short and J 2 bases short, with 13 bases between. CDR3 loop: CASITSTITDTQYF. Written as DNA, the CDR3 is TGTGCCAGCATTACGTCAACTATCACAGATACGCAGTATTTT.

The chain employs TRBV5-1 and TRBJ2-5, with D possibly matching TRBD1 (5 bases). Germline V gene lookup returns CDR1 SGHRS and CDR2 YFSETQ. With 4 bases removed from V and 2 bases from J, the gap between germline ends came to 15 bases. The CDR3 spans 15 residues. CDR3 DNA sequence: TGCGCCAGCAGCCCCCAGGGTAGTTTTCAAGAGACCCAGTACTTC. Its protein product is CASSPQGSFQETQYF.

The rearrangement uses TRBV4-2 and TRBJ2-6; D is ambiguous. V was shortened by 8 bases and J by 2 bases, with 13 bases between the two germline ends. Germline V gives CDR1 LGHNA, CDR2 YNFKEQ. The CDR3 is 15 amino acids. The CDR3 nucleotides read TGTGCCAGCGGTCACAGAGACCCTGGGGCCAACGTCCTGACTTTC. Its translation is CASGHRDPGANVLTF.

The J gene is TRBJ2-5, the V gene TRBV7-9; TRBD1 matches at 10 bases. V trimming: 4 bases; J trimming: 4 bases; junction bases outside the gene matches: 6. Germline V gives CDR1 SEHNR, CDR2 FQNEAQ (reference sequence). The CDR3 loop spans 15 amino acids. CDR3 nucleotide sequence: TGTGCCAGCAGCTCCAGGACAGGGGGGGGAGAGACCCAGTACTTC. Amino acids: CASSSRTGGGETQYF.